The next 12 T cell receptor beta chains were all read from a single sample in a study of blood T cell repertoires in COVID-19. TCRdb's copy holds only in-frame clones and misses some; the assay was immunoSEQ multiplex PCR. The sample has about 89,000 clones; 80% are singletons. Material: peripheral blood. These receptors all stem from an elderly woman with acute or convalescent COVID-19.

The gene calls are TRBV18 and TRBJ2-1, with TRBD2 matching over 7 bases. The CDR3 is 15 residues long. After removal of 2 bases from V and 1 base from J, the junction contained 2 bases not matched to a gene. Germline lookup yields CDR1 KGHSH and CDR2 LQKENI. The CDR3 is CASSPSGGSYNEQFF. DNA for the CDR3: TGTGCCAGCTCACCATCCGGGGGGTCCTACAATGAGCAGTTCTTC.

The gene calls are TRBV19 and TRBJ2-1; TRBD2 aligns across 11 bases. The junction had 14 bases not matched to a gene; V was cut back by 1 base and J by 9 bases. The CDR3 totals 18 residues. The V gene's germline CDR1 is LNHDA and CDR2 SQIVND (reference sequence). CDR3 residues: CASSIGFLGSGGAAEQFF. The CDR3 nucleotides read TGTGCCAGTAGTATAGGTTTTTTGGGTAGCGGGGGGGCCGCTGAGCAGTTCTTC.

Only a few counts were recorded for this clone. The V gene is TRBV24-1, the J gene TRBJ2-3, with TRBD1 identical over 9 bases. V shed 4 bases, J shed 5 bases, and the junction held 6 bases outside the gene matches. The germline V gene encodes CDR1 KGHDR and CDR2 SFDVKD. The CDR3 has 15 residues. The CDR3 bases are TGTGCCACCAGTGACCGTGGACAGGGGAAAGATACGCAGTATTTT. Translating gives CATSDRGQGKDTQYF.

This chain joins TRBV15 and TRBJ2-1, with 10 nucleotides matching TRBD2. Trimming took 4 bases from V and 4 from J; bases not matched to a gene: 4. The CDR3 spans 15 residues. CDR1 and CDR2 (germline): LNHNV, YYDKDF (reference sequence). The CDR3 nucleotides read TGTGCCACCAGCAAGCGGGGGGGCTCTTACAATGAGCAGTTCTTC. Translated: CATSKRGGSYNEQFF.

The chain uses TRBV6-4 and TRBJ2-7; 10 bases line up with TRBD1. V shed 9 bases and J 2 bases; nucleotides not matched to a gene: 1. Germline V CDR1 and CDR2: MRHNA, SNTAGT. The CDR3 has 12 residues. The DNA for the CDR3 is TGTGCCAGAGGACAGGGGGCCTACGAGCAGTACTTC. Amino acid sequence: CARGQGAYEQYF.

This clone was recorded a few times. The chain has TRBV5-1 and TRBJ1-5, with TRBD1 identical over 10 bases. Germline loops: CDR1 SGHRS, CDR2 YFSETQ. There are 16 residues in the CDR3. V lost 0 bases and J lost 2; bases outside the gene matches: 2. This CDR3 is CASSLEGTGGNQPQHF. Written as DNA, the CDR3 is TGCGCCAGCAGCTTGGAAGGGACAGGGGGCAATCAGCCCCAGCATTTT.

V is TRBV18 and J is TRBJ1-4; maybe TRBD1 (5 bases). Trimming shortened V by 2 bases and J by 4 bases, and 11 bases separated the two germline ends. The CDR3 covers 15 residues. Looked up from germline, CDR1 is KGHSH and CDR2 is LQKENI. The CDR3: CASSPTYDSNEKLFF. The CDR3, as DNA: TGTGCCAGCTCACCAACGTACGACAGTAATGAAAAACTGTTTTTT.

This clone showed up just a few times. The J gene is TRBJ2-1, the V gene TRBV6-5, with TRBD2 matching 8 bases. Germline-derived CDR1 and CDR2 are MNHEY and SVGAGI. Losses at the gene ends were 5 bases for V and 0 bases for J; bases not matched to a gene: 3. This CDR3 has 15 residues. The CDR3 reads CASSRTSTSYNEQFF. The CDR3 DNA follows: TGTGCCAGCAGTCGGACTAGCACCTCCTACAATGAGCAGTTCTTC.

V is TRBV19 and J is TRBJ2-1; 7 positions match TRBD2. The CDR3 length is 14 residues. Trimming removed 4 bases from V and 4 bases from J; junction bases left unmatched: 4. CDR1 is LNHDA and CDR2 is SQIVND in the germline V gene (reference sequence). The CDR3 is CASSTSGKYNEQFF. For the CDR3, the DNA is TGTGCCAGTAGTACTAGCGGAAAGTACAATGAGCAGTTCTTC.

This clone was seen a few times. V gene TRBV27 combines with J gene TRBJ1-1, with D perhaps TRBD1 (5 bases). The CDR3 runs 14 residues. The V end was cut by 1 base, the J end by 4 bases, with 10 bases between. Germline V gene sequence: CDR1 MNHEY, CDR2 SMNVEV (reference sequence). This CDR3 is CASSLLGDSTEAFF. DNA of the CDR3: TGTGCCAGCAGTTTATTAGGCGACAGCACTGAAGCTTTCTTT.

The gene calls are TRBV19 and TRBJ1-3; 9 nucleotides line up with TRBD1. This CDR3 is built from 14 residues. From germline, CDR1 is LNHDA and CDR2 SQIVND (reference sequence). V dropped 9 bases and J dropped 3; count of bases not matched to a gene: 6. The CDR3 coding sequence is TGTGCCAGCCGGGACAGGGACGGTGGAAACACCATATATTTT. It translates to CASRDRDGGNTIYF.

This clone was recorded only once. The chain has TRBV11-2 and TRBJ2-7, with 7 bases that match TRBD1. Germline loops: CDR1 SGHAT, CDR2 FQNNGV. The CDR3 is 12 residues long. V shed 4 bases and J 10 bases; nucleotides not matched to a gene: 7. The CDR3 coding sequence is TGTGCCAGCAGCTCACTGGGACAGCGACAGTACTTC. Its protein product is CASSSLGQRQYF.